The clone carrying this TCR beta chain has a handful of counts. The source of the sample is a study of response to subunit inactivated influenza vaccine. The CDR3 is 13 residues long. V lost 5 bases, J lost 9 bases, and 17 bases lay in between. Germline CDR1 and CDR2: SGHRS and YFSETQ. TCRdb re-called the RT-PCR reads with MiXCR, one entry per CDR3 protein. The table has about 520,000 distinct CDR3 sequences, approximately 24% seen once. The sample consisted of CD4+ T cells sorted from PBMCs, taken roughly 5 days after vaccination. V gene TRBV5-1 combines with J gene TRBJ1-1; no firm D call. The clonotype comes from a man aged 50-60 years who received an inactivated influenza vaccine. As DNA, the CDR3 is TGCGCCAGCAGGGAGAATCGAGAGGATAAAGCTTTCTTT. It translates to CASRENREDKAFF.